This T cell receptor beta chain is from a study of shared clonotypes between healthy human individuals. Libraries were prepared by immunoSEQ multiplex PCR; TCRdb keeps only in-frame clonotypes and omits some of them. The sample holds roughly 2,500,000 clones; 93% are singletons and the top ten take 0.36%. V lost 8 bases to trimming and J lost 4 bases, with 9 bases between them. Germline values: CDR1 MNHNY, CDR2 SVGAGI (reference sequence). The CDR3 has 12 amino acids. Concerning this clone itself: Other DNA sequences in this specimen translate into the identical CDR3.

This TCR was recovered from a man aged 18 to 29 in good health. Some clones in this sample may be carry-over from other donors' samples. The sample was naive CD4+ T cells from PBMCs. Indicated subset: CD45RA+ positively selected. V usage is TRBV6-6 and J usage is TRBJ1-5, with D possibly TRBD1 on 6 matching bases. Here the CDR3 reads CASRGANQPQHF. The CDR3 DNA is TGTGCCAGCCGGGGGGCTAATCAGCCCCAGCATTTT.